This T cell receptor beta chain was captured in a study of CD8+ T cells in alopecia areata. This clone was seen a few times. There is a difference at residue 11 between the TCRdb protein and the DNA translation, so the protein given here was translated from the DNA. Gene names and germline refer to mouse. The CDR3 end is not reached by the read, which stops 3 residues before it; the germline J gene fills it in. Germline CDR1 and CDR2: FNHDT and SITEND (reference sequence). V was trimmed by 6 bases and J by 0 bases, leaving 10 bases between them. The CDR3 runs 14 residues. cDNA prepared by RNA extraction and subsequent reverse transcription served as the template for sequencing. Method: immunoSEQ multiplex PCR; TCRdb's copy keeps in-frame clones and lacks some. Observed in the sample are some 110,000 clones, none of them singletons.

The source material was lesional skin. The sequence came from a C3H/HeJ mouse with alopecia areata. Strain MHC haplotype: H2-k. The gene calls are TRBV19 and TRBJ1-3; D not resolved. The CDR3 DNA, read in part, is TGTGCCAGCACCCTGACACTTTCTGGAAATACG. This encodes CASTLTLSGNT. The entire CDR3 is CASTLTLSGNTLYF.